This entry features one T cell receptor (beta chain) sequence. Its target is unknown. The data derive from a study of cytomegalovirus exposure and HLA in healthy donors. General observations from the study: With DRB1 most and HLA-C fewest, TCR association rates differed between HLA loci in a later analysis.

Germline V gene lookup returns CDR1 GTSNPN and CDR2 SVGIG (reference sequence). This CDR3 region has 14 residues. Trimming took 4 bases from V and 2 from J; bases not matched to a gene: 4. Both 60 Vbeta primers and 13 Jbeta primers went into the PCR. Measured with immunoSEQ multiplex PCR; TCRdb has only the in-frame clones, and not every one. The sample consists of about 77,000 clones, over 65% of them appearing once. The TCR comes from a middle-aged man in good health and CMV-seronegative. Sequencing was done on a sample of PBMCs. This chain joins TRBV30 and TRBJ2-7; 11 bases map to TRBD1. CDR3 sequence reads: CAWNSGQGAYEQYF. CDR3 bases: TGTGCCTGGAACTCGGGACAGGGGGCCTACGAGCAGTACTTC.